The 9 T cell receptor beta chains below come from one sample, sequenced in a study of spatial heterogeneity in lung cancer. Via MiXCR, TCRdb re-called the 5' RACE reads, giving one row per CDR3 protein. There are roughly 4,500 distinct CDR3 sequences in the sample; 8% to 9.5% occur only once, and approximately 33% lies in the top ten. Documented time point: sample taken at primary tumor resection. No antigens are known for them. Study outcomes and limitations: Tumoral mutation counts were tracked by counts of expanded intratumoral alpha and beta TCRs.

The sample consisted of lung tumor tissue, taken at surgery. These receptor sequences come from a male donor with early-stage non-small cell lung cancer.

This clonotype was detected many times. The rearrangement joins TRBV20-1 to TRBJ2-7; possible D gene TRBD2, 6 bases. Germline lookup yields CDR1 DFQATT and CDR2 SNEGSKA (reference sequence). V was trimmed by 4 bases and J by 3 bases, leaving 13 bases between them. The CDR3 runs 13 residues. As DNA, the CDR3 is TGCAGTGCTACTCGGGAGCCGGGCTACGAGCAGTACTTC. Its translation: CSATREPGYEQYF.

This clonotype was observed at least ten times. The junction departs from germline at one end; a sequencing error may be responsible. The J gene is TRBJ2-5, the V gene TRBV28; the match to TRBD1 covers 9 bases. The CDR3 runs 15 residues. Per germline, CDR1 MDHEN and CDR2 SYDVKM. CDR3 loop: CASSSYRGLGEIQYF. In DNA form, the CDR3 reads TGTGCCAGCAGTTCGTACAGGGGGCTTGGGGAGATCCAGTACTTC.

In its sample, this clonotype was seen many times. CDR3 region: CASSEEPSGGLDEQYF. The CDR3 DNA is TGTGCCAGCAGTGAAGAACCCAGCGGGGGTCTCGACGAGCAGTACTTC. The chain joins TRBV2 to TRBJ2-7, with TRBD2 identical over 8 bases. The CDR3 contains 16 residues. Germline CDR1 reads SNHLY; CDR2 reads FYNNEI. The V and J ends lost 1 base and 5 bases, in that order; junction bases with no gene match: 10.

The table lists this clonotype with many counts. The chain employs TRBV5-1 and TRBJ2-3; no clear D. Germline values: CDR1 SGHRS, CDR2 YFSETQ. CDR3 size: 17 residues. Between the trimmed V and J ends, which lost 0 bases and 0 bases, there was a span of 14 bases. In DNA, the CDR3 is TGCGCCAGCAGCTTGGCCAGTTTTCGATTTAGCACAGATACGCAGTATTTT. It is translated as CASSLASFRFSTDTQYF.

This clonotype rates as medium-sized. This chain uses TRBV7-2 with TRBJ2-5; D not certain. The V end was cut by 3 bases, the J end by 4 bases, with 9 bases between. Germline CDR1 is SGHTA and CDR2 is FQGNSA. The CDR3 length is 13 residues. CDR3 amino acids: CASSFTPPETQYF. The CDR3 bases are TGTGCCAGCAGCTTTACTCCCCCAGAGACCCAGTACTTC.

This clonotype was seen ten or more times. The chain recombines TRBV7-2 with TRBJ2-7; 7 bases line up with TRBD2. Germline-derived CDR1 and CDR2 are SGHTA and FQGNSA. The junction had 11 bases not matched to a gene; V was cut back by 3 bases and J by 6 bases. The CDR3 length is 15 residues. CDR3 residues: CASSLGFGLGFEQYF. CDR3 DNA sequence: TGTGCCAGCAGCTTGGGTTTCGGACTAGGTTTCGAGCAGTACTTC.

In its sample, this clonotype ranks as medium-sized (0.01 to 0.1%). CDR3 sequence: CAWRSRGERTEAFF. Written as DNA, the CDR3 is TGTGCCTGGAGGAGCAGGGGTGAGAGAACTGAAGCTTTCTTT. The V gene is TRBV30, the J gene TRBJ1-1, with D maybe TRBD1 (6 bases). Germline V gene sequence: CDR1 GTSNPN, CDR2 SVGIG (reference sequence). The V gene lost 3 bases and the J gene lost 5 bases, with 16 bases spanning the gap. CDR3 length: 14 amino acids.

The J gene is TRBJ2-5, the V gene TRBV9; unclear D gene. V was pared by 0 bases and J by 4 bases, with 10 bases between. The CDR3 has 14 amino acids. CDR1 and CDR2 (germline): SGDLS, YYNGEE. The CDR3 protein is CASSVEPAPETQYF. CDR3 sequence (DNA): TGTGCCAGCAGCGTAGAGCCGGCCCCAGAGACCCAGTACTTC.

Relative to its sample, this clonotype is medium-sized (0.01 to 0.1%). The chain's CDR3 is CASRKLAGRYNEQFF. In DNA form, the CDR3 reads TGTGCCAGCAGAAAACTAGCGGGGCGATACAATGAGCAGTTCTTC. The chain joins TRBV2 to TRBJ2-1; 10 positions match TRBD2. The germline gives CDR1 SNHLY, CDR2 FYNNEI. V lost 6 bases and J lost 4; bases outside the gene matches: 6. The CDR3 is 15 amino acids.